This T cell receptor beta chain was profiled in a study of beta chain features in type 1 diabetes. Looking at the study overall: In age, gender and cell yields, patients were similar to healthy donors. Across the samples, more than 85 million sorted cells were examined in total.

This CDR3 contains 13 residues. The V gene's germline CDR1 is MNHEY and CDR2 SVGAGI. With 0 bases removed from V and 7 bases from J, the gap between germline ends came to 10 bases. This clone was recorded a few times. Its antigen is not known. Other DNA sequences in the sample encode the same CDR3. Study-level results: It was among patients, rather than healthy donors, that naive, central memory and Treg TCRB repertoires appeared more similar. A moderate, significant TCRB CDR3 shortening appeared in type 1 diabetes across four CD4+ subsets.

The study reverse transcribed the entire isolated RNA, so it sequenced expressed TCRB transcripts. Naive, central memory and regulatory T cell samples averaged roughly 3.5 million reads. Sequenced by immunoSEQ multiplex PCR; TCRdb stores in-frame clones only, minus some. The sample holds a few hundred thousand clones, 9.6% seen once. The sequenced sample consisted of central memory CD4+ T cells from blood. This sequence joins TRBV6-5 and TRBJ2-7; D remains ambiguous. The TCR originated in a man aged 25-45 years with type 1 diabetes. In DNA, the CDR3 is TGTGCCAGCAGTTACTCAGGTCTAGAGGAGCAGTACTTC. Its translation is CASSYSGLEEQYF.